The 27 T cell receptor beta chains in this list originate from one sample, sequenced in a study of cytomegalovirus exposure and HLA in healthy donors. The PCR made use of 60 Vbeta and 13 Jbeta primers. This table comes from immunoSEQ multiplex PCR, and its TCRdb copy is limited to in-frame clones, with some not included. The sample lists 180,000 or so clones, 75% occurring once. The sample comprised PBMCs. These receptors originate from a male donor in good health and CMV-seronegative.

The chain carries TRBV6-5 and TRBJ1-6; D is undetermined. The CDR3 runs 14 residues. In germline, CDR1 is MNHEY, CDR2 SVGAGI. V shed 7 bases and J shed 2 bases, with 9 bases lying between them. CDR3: CASTENTYNSPLHF. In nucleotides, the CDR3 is TGTGCCAGCACCGAGAATACCTATAATTCACCCCTCCACTTT.

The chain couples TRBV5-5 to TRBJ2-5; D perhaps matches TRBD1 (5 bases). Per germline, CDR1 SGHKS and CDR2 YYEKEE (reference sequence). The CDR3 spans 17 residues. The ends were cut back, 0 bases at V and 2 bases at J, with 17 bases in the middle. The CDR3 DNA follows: TGTGCCAGCAGCTTGGCCCAGACAGATCCCCTTCAAGAGACCCAGTACTTC. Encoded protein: CASSLAQTDPLQETQYF.

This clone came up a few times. CDR3: CASSVVRGEQFF. In nucleotides, the CDR3 is TGTGCCAGCAGCGTAGTAAGGGGTGAGCAGTTCTTC. The gene calls are TRBV9 and TRBJ2-1, with D possibly matching TRBD1 (5 bases). The CDR3 totals 12 residues. Looked up from germline, CDR1 is SGDLS and CDR2 is YYNGEE. With 0 bases removed from V and 9 bases from J, the gap between germline ends came to 7 bases.

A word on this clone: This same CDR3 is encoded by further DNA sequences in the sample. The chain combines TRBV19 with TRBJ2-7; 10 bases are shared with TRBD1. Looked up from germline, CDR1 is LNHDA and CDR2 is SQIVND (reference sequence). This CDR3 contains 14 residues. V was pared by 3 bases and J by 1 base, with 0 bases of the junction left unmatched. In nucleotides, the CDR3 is TGTGCCAGTAGTATGGGACAGGGGTCCTACGAGCAGTACTTC. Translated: CASSMGQGSYEQYF.

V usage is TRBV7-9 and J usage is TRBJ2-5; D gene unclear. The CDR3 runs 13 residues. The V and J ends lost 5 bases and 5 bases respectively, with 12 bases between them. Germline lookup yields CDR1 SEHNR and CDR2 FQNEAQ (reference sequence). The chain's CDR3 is CASSPSRKETQYF. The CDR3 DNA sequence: TGTGCCAGCAGCCCCTCTAGGAAGGAGACCCAGTACTTC.

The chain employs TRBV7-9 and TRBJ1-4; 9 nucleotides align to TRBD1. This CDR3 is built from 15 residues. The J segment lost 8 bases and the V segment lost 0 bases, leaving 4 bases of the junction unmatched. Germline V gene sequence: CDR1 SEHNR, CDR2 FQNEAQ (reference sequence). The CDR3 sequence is CASSLAQGAGEKLFF. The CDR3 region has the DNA TGTGCCAGCAGCTTAGCACAGGGGGCGGGAGAAAAACTGTTTTTT. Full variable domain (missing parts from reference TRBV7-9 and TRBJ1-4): DTGVSQNPRHKITKRGQNVTFRCDPISEHNRLYWYRQTLGQGPEFLTYFQNEAQLEKSRLLSDRFSAERPKGSFSTLEIQRTEQGDSAMYLCASSLAQGAGEKLFFGSGTQLSVL.

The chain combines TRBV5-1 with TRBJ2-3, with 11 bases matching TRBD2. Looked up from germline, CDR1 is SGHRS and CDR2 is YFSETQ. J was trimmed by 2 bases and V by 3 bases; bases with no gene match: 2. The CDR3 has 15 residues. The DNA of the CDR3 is TGCGCCAGCAGCTCTAGCGGGAGGCCCACAGATACGCAGTATTTT. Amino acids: CASSSSGRPTDTQYF.

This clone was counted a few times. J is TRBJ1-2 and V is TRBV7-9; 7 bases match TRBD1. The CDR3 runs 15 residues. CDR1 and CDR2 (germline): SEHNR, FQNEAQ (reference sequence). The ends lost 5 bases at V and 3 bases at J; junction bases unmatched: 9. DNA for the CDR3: TGTGCCAGCAGCGTAGGGGACAGAGATGACTATGGCTACACCTTC. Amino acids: CASSVGDRDDYGYTF.

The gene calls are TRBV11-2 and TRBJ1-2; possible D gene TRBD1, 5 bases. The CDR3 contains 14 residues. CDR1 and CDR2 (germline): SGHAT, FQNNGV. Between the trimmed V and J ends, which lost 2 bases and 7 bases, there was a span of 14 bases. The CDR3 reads CASSLRRVGSGYTF. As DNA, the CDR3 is TGTGCCAGCAGCTTACGCAGGGTCGGATCTGGCTACACCTTC.

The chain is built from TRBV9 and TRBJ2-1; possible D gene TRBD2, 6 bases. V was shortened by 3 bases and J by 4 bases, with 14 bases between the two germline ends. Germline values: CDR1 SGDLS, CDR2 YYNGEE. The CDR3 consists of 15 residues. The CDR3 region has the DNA TGTGCCAGCAGCGCCGGCGCTGCGGGGTACAATGAGCAGTTCTTC. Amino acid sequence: CASSAGAAGYNEQFF.

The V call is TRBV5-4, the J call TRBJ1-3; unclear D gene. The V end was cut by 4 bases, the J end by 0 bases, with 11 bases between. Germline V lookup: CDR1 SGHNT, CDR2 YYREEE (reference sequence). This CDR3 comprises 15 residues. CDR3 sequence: CASSSGPSSGNTIYF. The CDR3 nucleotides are TGTGCCAGCAGCAGCGGACCGAGCTCTGGAAACACCATATATTTT. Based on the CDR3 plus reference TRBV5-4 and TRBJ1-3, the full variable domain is ETGVTQSPTHLIKTRGQQVTLRCSSQSGHNTVSWYQQALGQGPQFIFQYYREEENGRGNFPPRFSGLQFPNYSSELNVNALELDDSALYLCASSSGPSSGNTIYFGEGSWLTVV.

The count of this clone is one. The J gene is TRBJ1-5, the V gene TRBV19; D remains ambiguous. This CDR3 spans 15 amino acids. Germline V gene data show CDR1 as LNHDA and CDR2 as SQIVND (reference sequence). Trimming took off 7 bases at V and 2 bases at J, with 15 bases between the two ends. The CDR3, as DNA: TGTGCCAGTACCTTGGCCCCGGGTCGCAATCAGCCCCAGCATTTT. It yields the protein CASTLAPGRNQPQHF.

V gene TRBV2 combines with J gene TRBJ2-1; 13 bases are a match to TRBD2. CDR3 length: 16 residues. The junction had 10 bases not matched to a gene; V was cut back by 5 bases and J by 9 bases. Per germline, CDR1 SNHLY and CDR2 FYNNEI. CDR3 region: CASSPRTSGGLREQFF. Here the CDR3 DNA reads TGTGCCAGCAGTCCGCGGACTAGCGGGGGCCTACGTGAGCAGTTCTTC.

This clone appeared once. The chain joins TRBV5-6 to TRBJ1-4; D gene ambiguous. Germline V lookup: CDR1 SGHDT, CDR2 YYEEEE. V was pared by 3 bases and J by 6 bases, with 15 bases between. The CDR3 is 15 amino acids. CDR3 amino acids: CASSSQINNHEKLFF. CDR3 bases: TGTGCCAGCAGCTCCCAGATTAATAACCATGAAAAACTGTTTTTT.

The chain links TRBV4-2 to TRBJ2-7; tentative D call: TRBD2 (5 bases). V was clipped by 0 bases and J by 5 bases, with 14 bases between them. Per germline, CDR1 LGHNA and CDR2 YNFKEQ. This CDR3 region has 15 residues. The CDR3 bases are TGTGCCAGCAGCCAAGACCTAGGGCTCGGGAACGAGCAGTACTTC. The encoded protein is CASSQDLGLGNEQYF.

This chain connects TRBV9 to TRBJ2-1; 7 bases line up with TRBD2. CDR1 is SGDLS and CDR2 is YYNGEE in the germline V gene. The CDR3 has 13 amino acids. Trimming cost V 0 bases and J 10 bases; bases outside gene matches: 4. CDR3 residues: CASSVEGAGEQFF. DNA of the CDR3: TGTGCCAGCAGCGTAGAGGGAGCGGGGGAGCAGTTCTTC.

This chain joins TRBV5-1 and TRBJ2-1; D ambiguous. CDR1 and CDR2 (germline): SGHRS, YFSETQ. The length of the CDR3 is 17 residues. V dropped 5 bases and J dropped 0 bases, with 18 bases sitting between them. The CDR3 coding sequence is TGCGCCAGCAGACCCCAGTCGGGTCGAGGCTCCTACAATGAGCAGTTCTTC. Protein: CASRPQSGRGSYNEQFF.

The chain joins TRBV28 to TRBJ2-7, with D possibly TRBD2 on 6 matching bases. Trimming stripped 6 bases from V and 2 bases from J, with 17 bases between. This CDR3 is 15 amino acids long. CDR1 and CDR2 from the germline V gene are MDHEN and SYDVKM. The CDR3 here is CASSLGLAIPYEQYF. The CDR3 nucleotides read TGTGCCAGCAGCCTGGGACTTGCGATTCCCTACGAGCAGTACTTC.

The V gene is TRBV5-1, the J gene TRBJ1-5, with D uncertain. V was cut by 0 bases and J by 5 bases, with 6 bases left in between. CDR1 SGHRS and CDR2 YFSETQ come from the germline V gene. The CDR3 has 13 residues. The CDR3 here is CASSLGRDQPQHF. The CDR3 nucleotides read TGCGCCAGCAGCTTGGGGCGGGATCAGCCCCAGCATTTT.

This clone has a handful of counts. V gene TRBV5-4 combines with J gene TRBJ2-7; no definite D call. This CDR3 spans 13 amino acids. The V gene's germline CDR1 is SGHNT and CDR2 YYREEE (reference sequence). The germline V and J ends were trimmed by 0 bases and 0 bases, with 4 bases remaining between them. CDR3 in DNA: TGTGCCAGCAGCTTGGGGAGCTCCTACGAGCAGTACTTC. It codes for CASSLGSSYEQYF.

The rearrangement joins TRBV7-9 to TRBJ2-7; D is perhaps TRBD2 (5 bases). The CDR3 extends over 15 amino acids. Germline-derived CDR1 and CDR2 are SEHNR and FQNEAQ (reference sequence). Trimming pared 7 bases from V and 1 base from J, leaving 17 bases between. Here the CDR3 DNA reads TGTGCCAGCACCCGGGCACTAGTAGGGTCCTACGAGCAGTACTTC. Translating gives CASTRALVGSYEQYF. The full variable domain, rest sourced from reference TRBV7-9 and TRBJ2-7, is DTGVSQNPRHKITKRGQNVTFRCDPISEHNRLYWYRQTLGQGPEFLTYFQNEAQLEKSRLLSDRFSAERPKGSFSTLEIQRTEQGDSAMYLCASTRALVGSYEQYFGPGTRLTVT.

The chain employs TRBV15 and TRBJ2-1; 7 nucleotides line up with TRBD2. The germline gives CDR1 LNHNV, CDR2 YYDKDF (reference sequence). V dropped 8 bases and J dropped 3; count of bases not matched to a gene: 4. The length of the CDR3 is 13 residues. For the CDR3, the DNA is TGTGCCACCCAACGCGGGGGCTACAATGAGCAGTTCTTC. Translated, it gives CATQRGGYNEQFF.

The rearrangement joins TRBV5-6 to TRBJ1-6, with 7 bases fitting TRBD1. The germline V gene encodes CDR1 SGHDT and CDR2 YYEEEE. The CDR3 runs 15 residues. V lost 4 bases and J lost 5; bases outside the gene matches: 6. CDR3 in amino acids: CASSPGQTNNSPLHF. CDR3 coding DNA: TGTGCCAGCAGCCCGGGACAGACAAATAATTCACCCCTCCACTTT. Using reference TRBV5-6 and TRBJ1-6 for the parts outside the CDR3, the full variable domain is DAGVTQSPTHLIKTRGQQVTLRCSPKSGHDTVSWYQQALGQGPQFIFQYYEEEERQRGNFPDRFSGHQFPNYSSELNVNALLLGDSALYLCASSPGQTNNSPLHFGNGTRLTVT.

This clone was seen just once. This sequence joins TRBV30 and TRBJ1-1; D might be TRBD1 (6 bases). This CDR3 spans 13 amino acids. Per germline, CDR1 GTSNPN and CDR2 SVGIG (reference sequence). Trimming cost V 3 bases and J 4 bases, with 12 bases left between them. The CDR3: CAWRTGGFTEAFF. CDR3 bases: TGTGCCTGGAGGACAGGTGGGTTCACTGAAGCTTTCTTT.

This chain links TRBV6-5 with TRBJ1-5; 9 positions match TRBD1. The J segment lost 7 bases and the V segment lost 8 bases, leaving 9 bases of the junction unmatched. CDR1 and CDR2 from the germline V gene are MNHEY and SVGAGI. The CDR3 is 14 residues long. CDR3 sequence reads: CASRNTGGEQPQHF. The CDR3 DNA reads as TGTGCCAGCCGGAATACAGGGGGCGAACAGCCCCAGCATTTT.

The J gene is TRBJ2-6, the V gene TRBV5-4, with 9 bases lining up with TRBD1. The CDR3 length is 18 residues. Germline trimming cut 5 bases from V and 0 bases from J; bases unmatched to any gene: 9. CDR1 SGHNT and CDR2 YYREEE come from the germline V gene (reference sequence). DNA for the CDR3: TGTGCCAGCAGAGCTGCCGGGACAGGGTTCTCTGGGGCCAACGTCCTGACTTTC. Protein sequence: CASRAAGTGFSGANVLTF.

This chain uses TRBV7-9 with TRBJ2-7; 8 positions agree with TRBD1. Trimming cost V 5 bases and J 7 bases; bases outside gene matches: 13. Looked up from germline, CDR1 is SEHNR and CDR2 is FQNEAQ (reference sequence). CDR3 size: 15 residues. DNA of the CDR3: TGTGCCAGCAGCCCGTCCGGGACAGGAGACTGTGAGCAGTACTTC. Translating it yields CASSPSGTGDCEQYF.